A single sample gave rise to the 21 T cell receptor beta chains below, sequenced in a study of Graves' ophthalmopathy and Graves' hyperthyroidism. For repertoire sequencing, the TCR beta CDR3 regions were amplified from RNA transcripts. An initial RT-PCR round employing HTBI primers preceded a second-round multiplex PCR. TCRdb reprocessed the multiplex PCR reads via MiXCR and lists one record per CDR3 protein. The sample holds 900,000 to 1,200,000 distinct CDR3 sequences; 35% to 40% are singletons and the top ten take 11%. Sequenced sample: peripheral blood or thyroid tissue (not recorded which). These receptors were obtained from an adult man with Graves' hyperthyroidism.

Concerning this clonotype itself: One end of the junction fails to match germline, which may point to a read error. The genes are TRBV7-2 and TRBJ2-7; D is ambiguous. Germline CDR1 SGHTA, CDR2 FQGNSA. The CDR3 totals 15 residues. The CDR3: CASSPRTESSCEQYF. As DNA, the CDR3 is TGTGCCAGCAGCCCACGGACCGAAAGCTCCTGCGAGCAGTACTTC.

This rearrangement joins TRBV10-3 to TRBJ2-7, with 8 bases aligning to TRBD1. The CDR3 has 15 residues. V trimming: 10 bases; J trimming: 0 bases; junction bases outside the gene matches: 11. The germline V gene has CDR1 ENHRY and CDR2 SYGVKD. DNA for the CDR3: TGTGCCACCTCCGGTAGACAGGGGAACTCCTACGAGCAGTACTTC. This gives the protein CATSGRQGNSYEQYF.

This clonotype was detected a few times. Written as DNA, the CDR3 is TGTGCCAGCAGCGCAGGGGGGGGGTCAAAGGAACTGTTTTTT. Translating gives CASSAGGGSKELFF. The J gene is TRBJ1-4, the V gene TRBV9, with 7 bases lining up with TRBD1. The CDR3 consists of 14 residues. V was clipped by 3 bases and J by 12 bases; unmatched bases: 11. Germline V gene lookup returns CDR1 SGDLS and CDR2 YYNGEE.

Regarding this clonotype: A much larger clone differs from this one at a single base, so this may be a read error. V gene TRBV15 combines with J gene TRBJ2-2; 9 nucleotides agree with TRBD2. CDR3 length: 16 residues. Per germline, CDR1 LNHNV and CDR2 YYDKDF (reference sequence). The CDR3 loop is CTTTQSMLAGTGELFF. The DNA of the CDR3 is TGTACCACCACCCAATCGATGCTAGCGGGGACCGGGGAGCTGTTTTTT.

This clonotype came up a few times. The chain recombines TRBV18 with TRBJ1-2; maybe TRBD1 (6 bases). This CDR3 has 15 amino acids. Trimming shortened V by 1 base and J by 3 bases, and 12 bases separated the two germline ends. Germline assignment: CDR1 KGHSH and CDR2 LQKENI. CDR3: CASSPLSGEHYGYTF. The CDR3 DNA reads as TGTGCCAGCTCACCACTATCAGGGGAGCACTATGGCTACACCTTC.

The chain combines TRBV19 with TRBJ1-6; D is undetermined. The CDR3 extends over 11 amino acids. The germline V gene has CDR1 LNHDA and CDR2 SQIVND (reference sequence). V was cut by 1 base and J by 13 bases, with 5 bases left in between. CDR3 DNA: TGTGCCAGTAGTATAGTGGCCCCCCTCCACTTT. It is translated as CASSIVAPLHF.

To note about this clonotype: The junction does not match germline at one end; this may be a read error. V is TRBV29-1 and J is TRBJ2-6; tentative D call: TRBD1 (5 bases). In germline, CDR1 is SQVTM, CDR2 ANQGSEA. CDR3 size: 13 residues. This chain's CDR3 is CSVEVSGLNTEAF. CDR3 DNA sequence: TGCAGCGTTGAAGTTTCAGGGCTGAACACTGAAGCTTTC.

The chain combines TRBV28 with TRBJ2-2; possible D gene TRBD2, 6 bases. The CDR3 totals 15 residues. V gave up 2 bases and J gave up 7 bases, with 14 bases separating them. The germline V gene encodes CDR1 MDHEN and CDR2 SYDVKM. CDR3 sequence reads: CASSLIAELRGELFF. CDR3 sequence (DNA): TGTGCCAGCAGTTTAATAGCGGAATTACGCGGGGAGCTGTTTTTT.

The V gene is TRBV7-2, the J gene TRBJ1-2; D is possibly TRBD1 (5 bases). Looked up from germline, CDR1 is SGHTA and CDR2 is FQGNSA. Trimming shortened V by 8 bases and J by 4 bases, and 14 bases separated the two germline ends. The CDR3 extends over 13 amino acids. For the CDR3, the DNA is TGTGCCAGCCGAGGAGGGGTTGGCTATGGCTACACCTTC. This sequence encodes CASRGGVGYGYTF.

Ten or more counts support this clonotype. This rearrangement joins TRBV4-2 to TRBJ1-1, with D uncertain. The V gene lost 0 bases and the J gene lost 4 bases, with 12 bases spanning the gap. This CDR3 spans 15 amino acids. Germline V gene lookup returns CDR1 LGHNA and CDR2 YNFKEQ. In DNA, the CDR3 is TGTGCCAGCAGCCAAGAGTCATGGGTGGCCACTGAAGCTTTCTTT. Protein product: CASSQESWVATEAFF.

This clonotype has ten or more counts. V is TRBV29-1 and J is TRBJ2-7; 7 positions match TRBD2. J was trimmed by 0 bases and V by 0 bases; bases with no gene match: 5. Germline CDR1 SQVTM, CDR2 ANQGSEA. CDR3 size: 15 residues. The CDR3 DNA sequence: TGCAGCGTTGAAGACGGCGGGAGCCACTCCTACGAGCAGTACTTC. Translated, it gives CSVEDGGSHSYEQYF.

As DNA, the CDR3 is TGTGCCAGCAGTTTGGAGGGCAGGGGGTTCGGAGCCGGGGAGCTGTTTTTT. It encodes CASSLEGRGFGAGELFF. V is TRBV6-4 and J is TRBJ2-2, with D maybe TRBD1 (7 bases). V shed 5 bases and J shed 6 bases, with 22 bases lying between them. The CDR3 length is 17 residues. Germline V gene data show CDR1 as MRHNA and CDR2 as SNTAGT.

The chain is built from TRBV29-1 and TRBJ1-5; D not resolved. The V gene's germline CDR1 is SQVTM and CDR2 ANQGSEA. This CDR3 is built from 12 residues. Trimming removed 8 bases at V and 6 bases at J, with 14 bases between. In DNA, the CDR3 is TGCAGCAGTTTAGTGGTGAGTCAGCCCCAGCATTTT. Encoded protein: CSSLVVSQPQHF. The complete variable domain, with remaining parts taken from reference TRBV29-1 and TRBJ1-5, reads SAVISQKPSRDICQRGTSLTIQCQVDSQVTMMFWYRQQPGQSLTLIATANQGSEATYESGFVIDKFPISRPNLTFSTLTVSNMSPEDSSIYLCSSLVVSQPQHFGDGTRLSIL.

This clonotype occurred a few times. This chain uses TRBV10-3 with TRBJ2-2; TRBD1 is a possible D gene (5 bases). CDR3 length equals 16 residues. V lost 2 bases, J lost 1 base, and 11 bases lay in between. Germline V gives CDR1 ENHRY, CDR2 SYGVKD. Here the CDR3 DNA reads TGTGCCATCAGTGAGACAGGAAACTTGAACACCGGGGAGCTGTTTTTT. Protein product: CAISETGNLNTGELFF.

This clonotype was counted many times. The chain has TRBV2 and TRBJ2-5; D possibly corresponds to TRBD2 (6 bases). Germline CDR1 and CDR2: SNHLY and FYNNEI. The CDR3 extends over 14 amino acids. Trimming cost V 8 bases and J 5 bases, with 18 bases left between them. CDR3 in DNA: TGTGCCAGCTCCGAGGAGGGTGTCCGGGAGACCCAGTACTTC. Protein: CASSEEGVRETQYF.

The sample holds many counts of this clonotype. This chain links TRBV19 with TRBJ1-1; no clear D. CDR1 is LNHDA and CDR2 is SQIVND in the germline V gene (reference sequence). With 6 bases removed from V and 0 bases from J, the gap between germline ends came to 14 bases. CDR3 length equals 15 residues. This CDR3 reads CASSTIDILNTEAFF. The CDR3 coding sequence is TGTGCCAGTAGCACGATCGACATCCTGAACACTGAAGCTTTCTTT.

This clonotype has a count of ten or more. The CDR3, as DNA: TGTGCCAGCAGCTTAGCGCGGTTCGAAAGGGATCAGCCCCAGCATTTT. Protein: CASSLARFERDQPQHF. The J gene is TRBJ1-5, the V gene TRBV7-8; no definite D call. The CDR3 is 16 residues long. Trimming shortened V by 0 bases and J by 5 bases, and 14 bases separated the two germline ends. CDR1 and CDR2 (germline): SGHVS, FQNEAQ. Based on the CDR3 plus reference TRBV7-8 and TRBJ1-5, the full variable domain is GAGVSQSPRYKVAKRGQDVALRCDPISGHVSLFWYQQALGQGPEFLTYFQNEAQLDKSGLPSDRFFAERPEGSVSTLKIQRTQQEDSAVYLCASSLARFERDQPQHFGDGTRLSIL.

This clonotype showed up many times. J is TRBJ2-2 and V is TRBV19; D might be TRBD2 (5 bases). The V gene's germline CDR1 is LNHDA and CDR2 SQIVND (reference sequence). The length of the CDR3 is 15 residues. V lost 6 bases and J lost 2, with 13 bases in between. The CDR3: CASRRKRINTGELFF. CDR3 DNA: TGTGCCAGTAGGCGAAAGCGGATTAACACCGGGGAGCTGTTTTTT.

This clonotype has a count of ten or more. V usage is TRBV7-8 and J usage is TRBJ1-4; 7 nucleotides align to TRBD1. Per the germline V gene, CDR1 is SGHVS and CDR2 is FQNEAQ. The CDR3 sequence is 17 residues long. V trimming: 5 bases; J trimming: 8 bases; junction bases outside the gene matches: 17. CDR3 in DNA: TGTGCCAGCAGCCCCGACTCCCGACAGGGCCACGAAGAAAAACTGTTTTTT. Amino acids: CASSPDSRQGHEEKLFF.

CDR3 nucleotides: TGTGCCAGCATGTTTCAGGGGCCCGGGGAGACCCAGTACTTC. Translating gives CASMFQGPGETQYF. The chain employs TRBV25-1 and TRBJ2-5, with D tentatively TRBD1 (6 bases). This CDR3 is built from 14 residues. Germline loops: CDR1 MGHDK, CDR2 SYGVNS. The V and J ends lost 7 bases and 5 bases respectively, with 17 bases between them.

The chain combines TRBV6-4 with TRBJ2-5, with D possibly matching TRBD1 (6 bases). Germline assignment: CDR1 MRHNA and CDR2 SNTAGT. The CDR3 spans 14 residues. V lost 2 bases and J lost 3, with 10 bases in between. The CDR3 here is CASSDGGEEETQYF. CDR3 in DNA: TGTGCCAGCAGTGACGGGGGCGAGGAAGAGACCCAGTACTTC.